One TCR beta chain is described in this entry. The antigen is not known. With 3 bases clipped from V and 9 bases from J, the junction kept 10 bases outside the gene matches. Germline V gene data show CDR1 as SGHAT and CDR2 as FQNNGV. CDR3 length equals 16 residues. This sample stems from a study of T cell responses to AZD1222 COVID-19 vaccine. Regarding the study as a whole: No day 14 peak samples; only post-peak repertoires were characterized. Close to half of spike-specific TCRs reportedly recognize unmutated variant regions.

Here immunoSEQ multiplex PCR was the method, and the copy in TCRdb shows in-frame clones only, minus some. The data contain around 94,000 clones, around nine tenths of them singletons. The chain links TRBV11-2 to TRBJ2-5; 13 nucleotides align to TRBD2. This TCR was sampled from an adult in good health. Specimen: peripheral blood, collected on day 0 of AZD1222 vaccination. CDR3 region: CASSFLLGTSGVAQYF. Written as DNA, the CDR3 is TGTGCCAGCAGCTTCCTCCTTGGGACTAGCGGGGTTGCCCAGTACTTC. Complete variable domain (other parts from reference TRBV11-2 and TRBJ2-5): EAGVAQSPRYKIIEKRQSVAFWCNPISGHATLYWYQQILGQGPKLLIQFQNNGVVDDSQLPKDRFSAERLKGVDSTLKIQPAKLEDSAVYLCASSFLLGTSGVAQYFGPGTRLLVL.